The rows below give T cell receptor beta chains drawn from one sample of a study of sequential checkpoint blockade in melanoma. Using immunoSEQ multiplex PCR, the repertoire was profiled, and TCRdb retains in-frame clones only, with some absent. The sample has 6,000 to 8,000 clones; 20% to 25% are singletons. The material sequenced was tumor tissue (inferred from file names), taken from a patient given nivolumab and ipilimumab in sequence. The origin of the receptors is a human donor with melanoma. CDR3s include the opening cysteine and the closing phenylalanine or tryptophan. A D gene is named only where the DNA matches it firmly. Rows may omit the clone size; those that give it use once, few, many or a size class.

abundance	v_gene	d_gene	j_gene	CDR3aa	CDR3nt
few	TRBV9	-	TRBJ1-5	CASSSTTAGQPQHF	TGTGCCAGCAGTTCAACGACAGCGGGGCAGCCCCAGCATTTT
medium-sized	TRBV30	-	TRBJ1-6	CAWSLAGKDNSPLHF	TGTGCCTGGAGTCTAGCAGGGAAAGATAATTCACCCCTCCACTTT
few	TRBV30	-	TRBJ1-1	CAWSVGGGLRVAFF	TGTGCCTGGAGTGTAGGCGGGGGACTCCGTGTCGCTTTCTTT
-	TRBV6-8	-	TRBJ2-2	CASGGTQGVTGELFF	TGTGCCAGTGGGGGGACACAGGGTGTCACCGGGGAGCTGTTTTTT
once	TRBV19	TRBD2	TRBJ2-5	CASSPDWRGTQETQYF	TGTGCCAGTAGTCCCGACTGGCGGGGGACCCAAGAGACCCAGTACTTC
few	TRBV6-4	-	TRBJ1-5	CASSPGINSNQPQHF	TGTGCCAGCAGCCCGGGGATTAATAGCAATCAGCCCCAGCATTTT
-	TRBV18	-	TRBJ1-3	CASSPPRVRSGNTIYF	TGTGCCAGCTCACCACCGAGGGTACGCTCTGGAAACACCATATATTTT
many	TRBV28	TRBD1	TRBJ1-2	CASSPGTADYGYTF	TGTGCCAGCAGTCCTGGGACAGCTGATTATGGCTACACCTTC
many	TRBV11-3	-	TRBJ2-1	CASSSRGGHNEQFF	TGTGCCAGCAGCTCCAGGGGTGGACACAATGAGCAGTTCTTC
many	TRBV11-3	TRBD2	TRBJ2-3	CASSLNAGVVTDTQYF	TGTGCCAGCAGCTTGAACGCGGGGGTGGTCACAGATACGCAGTATTTT
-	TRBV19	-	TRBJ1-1	CASVRGRNTEAFF	TGTGCCAGTGTGAGGGGCCGGAACACTGAAGCTTTCTTT
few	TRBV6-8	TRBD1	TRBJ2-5	CASSYSRQGTEETQYF	TGTGCCAGCAGTTATTCCAGACAGGGAACCGAAGAGACCCAGTACTTC
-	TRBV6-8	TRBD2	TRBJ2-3	CAIKSGTSGGAFGTDTQYF	TGTGCCATCAAAAGCGGGACTAGCGGGGGGGCTTTCGGTACAGATACGCAGTATTTT
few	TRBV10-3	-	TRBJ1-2	CAISESGGRGNYGYTF	TGTGCCATCAGTGAGTCTGGGGGGAGAGGTAACTATGGCTACACCTTC
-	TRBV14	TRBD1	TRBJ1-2	CASSLLSGGTGPYTF	TGTGCCAGCAGCCTCCTCTCAGGGGGGACAGGTCCCTACACCTTC
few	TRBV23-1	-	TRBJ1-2	CASSLERMYGYTF	TGCGCCAGCAGCTTGGAAAGGATGTATGGCTACACCTTC
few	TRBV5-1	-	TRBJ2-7	CASSLKDLPGKQYF	TGCGCCAGCAGCTTGAAGGACCTCCCCGGCAAGCAGTACTTC
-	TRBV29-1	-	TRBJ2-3	CSVSDGSTDTQYF	TGCAGCGTCTCGGACGGGAGCACAGATACGCAGTATTTT
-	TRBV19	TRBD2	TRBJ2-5	CASGLAGGGETQYF	TGTGCCAGTGGACTAGCGGGGGGAGGCGAGACCCAGTACTTC
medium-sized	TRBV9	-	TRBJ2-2	CASSALTLGTGELFF	TGTGCCAGCAGCGCCCTAACCTTGGGGACCGGGGAGCTGTTTTTT
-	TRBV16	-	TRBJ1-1	CASSQAGAQNTEAFF	TGTGCCAGCAGCCAGGCAGGGGCTCAGAACACTGAAGCTTTCTTT
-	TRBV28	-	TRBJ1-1	CASSPAGQGGGFGAFF	TGTGCCAGCAGTCCCGCCGGTCAAGGGGGAGGGTTTGGGGCTTTCTTT